The 11 T cell receptor beta chains in this list originate from one sample, sequenced in a study of T-cell memory formation after mild COVID-19. TCRdb ran MiXCR on the 5' RACE reads and lists one entry per CDR3 protein. The sample gives around 300,000 distinct CDR3 sequences, roughly 13% of which show up once; approximately 22% is in the top ten. Sample: PBMCs or a T cell subset sorted from them (not recorded which). Receptors were obtained from a man between 18 and 29 years old who had mild COVID-19 (a few samples of this study predate the infection). Cell type and time point are not known.

The chain employs TRBV7-9 and TRBJ1-1, with 10 bases identical to TRBD1. V gave up 7 bases and J gave up 10 bases; unmatched junction bases: 3. Per germline, CDR1 SEHNR and CDR2 FQNEAQ (reference sequence). This CDR3 has 11 amino acids. CDR3 amino acids: CASTDRGRAFF. CDR3 nucleotides: TGTGCCAGCACGGACAGGGGGAGAGCTTTCTTT. The full variable domain, with the rest looked up from reference TRBV7-9 and TRBJ1-1, is DTGVSQNPRHKITKRGQNVTFRCDPISEHNRLYWYRQTLGQGPEFLTYFQNEAQLEKSRLLSDRFSAERPKGSFSTLEIQRTEQGDSAMYLCASTDRGRAFFGQGTRLTVV.

This clonotype occurred many times. This chain joins TRBV7-8 and TRBJ2-3; 8 nucleotides line up with TRBD2. The V and J ends lost 2 bases and 8 bases, in that order; junction bases with no gene match: 12. Germline-derived CDR1 and CDR2 are SGHVS and FQNEAQ. CDR3 length equals 16 residues. The CDR3 region is CASSLRVGTRMGTQYF. CDR3 nucleotide sequence: TGTGCCAGCAGCTTAAGGGTCGGGACTAGAATGGGTACGCAGTATTTT.

This chain connects TRBV29-1 to TRBJ2-2, with D unresolved. This CDR3 has 12 amino acids. Trimming took off 4 bases at V and 3 bases at J, with 6 bases between the two ends. The germline V gene has CDR1 SQVTM and CDR2 ANQGSEA. For the CDR3, the DNA is TGCAGCGTTGTTTGGGACACCGGGGAGCTGTTTTTT. It codes for CSVVWDTGELFF.

This clonotype occurred a few times. The rearrangement joins TRBV30 to TRBJ2-7; TRBD2 agrees at 9 bases. V lost 0 bases and J lost 3; bases outside the gene matches: 0. Germline V gene data show CDR1 as GTSNPN and CDR2 as SVGIG (reference sequence). There are 13 residues in the CDR3. The CDR3 DNA sequence: TGTGCCTGGAGTGTACTAGCGGGCTACGAGCAGTACTTC. This encodes CAWSVLAGYEQYF.

This chain links TRBV14 with TRBJ1-1; possible D gene TRBD1, 5 bases. This CDR3 is 15 amino acids long. Trimming stripped 4 bases from V and 4 bases from J, with 16 bases between. The germline gives CDR1 SGHDN, CDR2 FVKESK. The DNA for the CDR3 is TGTGCCAGCAGCCGTTTTTGGGGGGTTCGCACTGAAGCTTTCTTT. Encoded protein: CASSRFWGVRTEAFF.

V is TRBV3-1 and J is TRBJ2-1; D may correspond to TRBD1 or TRBD2 (6 bases each). The CDR3 spans 15 residues. Per germline, CDR1 LGHDT and CDR2 YNNKEL (reference sequence). With 4 bases removed from V and 8 bases from J, the gap between germline ends came to 18 bases. CDR3 bases: TGTGCCAGCAGCCCTCGACGGGGGCTTTGGGATGAGCAGTTCTTC. This encodes CASSPRRGLWDEQFF.

V usage is TRBV7-9 and J usage is TRBJ2-1; D possibly corresponds to TRBD2 (7 bases). Germline assignment: CDR1 SEHNR and CDR2 FQNEAQ (reference sequence). This CDR3 comprises 14 residues. V was pared by 5 bases and J by 6 bases, with 14 bases between. The CDR3: CASSLRGGPNEQFF. DNA of the CDR3: TGTGCCAGCAGCCTAAGGGGGGGGCCCAATGAGCAGTTCTTC.

The chain has TRBV20-1 and TRBJ2-3; 12 bases align to TRBD2. CDR3 length equals 16 residues. Germline V gives CDR1 DFQATT, CDR2 SNEGSKA (reference sequence). V was clipped by 3 bases and J by 5 bases; unmatched bases: 9. The CDR3 here is CSARKASGGAEDTQYF. The DNA of the CDR3 is TGCAGTGCTAGGAAGGCTAGCGGGGGGGCAGAAGATACGCAGTATTTT.

This clonotype was counted a few times. The V and J genes are TRBV20-1 and TRBJ2-1, with 11 bases that match TRBD1. CDR1 and CDR2 (germline): DFQATT, SNEGSKA (reference sequence). Germline trimming cut 6 bases from V and 8 bases from J; bases unmatched to any gene: 9. The CDR3 extends over 14 amino acids. CDR3 amino acids: CSARRDRGYYEQFF. The CDR3 DNA reads TGCAGTGCACGCCGGGACAGGGGGTATTATGAGCAGTTCTTC.

This clonotype was counted many times. V is TRBV29-1 and J is TRBJ1-2; the match to TRBD1 covers 11 bases. V lost 4 bases, J lost 7 bases, and 8 bases stayed unmatched. The CDR3 consists of 14 residues. Germline CDR1 is SQVTM and CDR2 is ANQGSEA. CDR3 loop: CSVVGGQGGRGYTF. CDR3 sequence (DNA): TGCAGCGTTGTGGGGGGACAGGGGGGTCGTGGCTACACCTTC.

This clonotype turned up a few times. The chain combines TRBV28 with TRBJ1-2, with 12 nucleotides matching TRBD1. The CDR3 is made up of 15 amino acids. V lost 5 bases and J lost 6; bases outside the gene matches: 7. Germline assignment: CDR1 MDHEN and CDR2 SYDVKM. CDR3 sequence: CASSPLGQGADGYTF. The CDR3 coding sequence is TGTGCCAGCAGTCCCCTGGGACAGGGGGCCGATGGCTACACCTTC.